These 29 T cell receptor beta chains came from one sample sequenced in a study of blood T cell repertoires in COVID-19. Measured with immunoSEQ multiplex PCR; TCRdb has only the in-frame clones, and not every one. The sample has some 210,000 clones; 84% are singletons. Sequencing was done on a sample of peripheral blood. These receptors all stem from a woman aged 70-85 years with active or convalescent COVID-19.

V and J are TRBV6-6 and TRBJ1-6; no firm D call. CDR3 length equals 19 residues. The germline V and J ends were trimmed by 5 bases and 0 bases, with 20 bases remaining between them. Germline lookup yields CDR1 MNHNY and CDR2 SVGAGI (reference sequence). DNA of the CDR3: TGTGCCAGCAGTCCTCCTGAAGGGAGAGCGAACTCCTATAATTCACCCCTCCACTTT. This gives the protein CASSPPEGRANSYNSPLHF.

The chain couples TRBV27 to TRBJ2-1, with 14 bases matching TRBD2. Per the germline V gene, CDR1 is MNHEY and CDR2 is SMNVEV (reference sequence). This CDR3 region has 19 residues. V lost 5 bases, J lost 3 bases, and 12 bases stayed unmatched. The CDR3 bases are TGTGCCAGCAGTCGCTACCCGGGACTAGCGGGAGCAGTCTACAATGAGCAGTTCTTC. Protein: CASSRYPGLAGAVYNEQFF.

The gene calls are TRBV7-8 and TRBJ2-7; 8 bases map to TRBD2. The germline gives CDR1 SGHVS, CDR2 FQNEAQ. V gave up 3 bases and J gave up 1 base; unmatched junction bases: 2. The length of the CDR3 is 14 residues. The CDR3 loop reads CASSFTSGSYEQYF. CDR3 nucleotide sequence: TGTGCCAGCAGCTTCACTAGCGGATCCTACGAGCAGTACTTC.

The V gene is TRBV5-1, the J gene TRBJ2-1; 11 nucleotides match TRBD2. This CDR3 has 14 residues. V shed 0 bases, J shed 10 bases, and the junction held 3 bases outside the gene matches. Per the germline V gene, CDR1 is SGHRS and CDR2 is YFSETQ. The CDR3 spells CASSLGASGREQFF. The DNA of the CDR3 is TGCGCCAGCAGCTTGGGGGCTAGCGGGAGGGAGCAGTTCTTC.

The CDR3 reads CASSQKERPLAKNIQYF. The CDR3 nucleotides read TGTGCCAGCAGCCAAAAAGAGCGACCCTTAGCCAAAAACATTCAGTACTTC. The chain employs TRBV3-1 (or the pseudogene TRBV3-2) and TRBJ2-4; D gene ambiguous. The CDR3 loop spans 17 amino acids. V gave up 2 bases and J gave up 0 bases, with 14 bases separating them. CDR1 and CDR2 (germline): LGHDT, YNNKEL (reference sequence).

In this sample, this clone turned up a few times. V usage is TRBV15 and J usage is TRBJ2-7; weak D call: TRBD1 (6 bases). CDR1 is LNHNV and CDR2 is YYDKDF in the germline V gene (reference sequence). The CDR3 loop spans 13 amino acids. V was trimmed by 4 bases and J by 4 bases, leaving 11 bases between them. This chain's CDR3 is CATSTGQSYEQYF. CDR3 DNA: TGTGCCACCAGCACTGGACAGTCATACGAGCAGTACTTC.

The rearrangement joins TRBV28 to TRBJ1-2; a weak D match, TRBD1 (6 bases). V lost 8 bases to trimming and J lost 2 bases, with 12 bases between them. The CDR3 loop spans 13 amino acids. Germline V gives CDR1 MDHEN, CDR2 SYDVKM. CDR3 in amino acids: CASSTGRNYGYTF. The CDR3 coding sequence is TGTGCCAGCTCGACAGGTCGGAACTATGGCTACACCTTC.

The J gene is TRBJ2-5, the V gene TRBV3-1 (or the pseudogene TRBV3-2), with 8 nucleotides matching TRBD2. Germline values: CDR1 LGHDT, CDR2 YNNKEL (reference sequence). Trimming at V came to 2 bases and at J to 4 bases, leaving 3 bases not matched to a gene. The CDR3 contains 14 residues. The CDR3 region has the DNA TGTGCCAGCAGCCAAAGGAGCGGGAGAGAGACCCAGTACTTC. As protein: CASSQRSGRETQYF.

The V and J genes are TRBV27 and TRBJ2-1; 8 bases align to TRBD2. V gave up 6 bases and J gave up 7 bases; unmatched junction bases: 8. Germline loops: CDR1 MNHEY, CDR2 SMNVEV (reference sequence). The CDR3 runs to 14 residues. This chain's CDR3 is CASRASGSINEQFF. CDR3 nucleotide sequence: TGTGCCAGCAGGGCTAGCGGGTCTATAAATGAGCAGTTCTTC.

This chain uses TRBV28 with TRBJ2-1; the match to TRBD2 covers 7 bases. This CDR3 region has 15 residues. From germline, CDR1 is MDHEN and CDR2 SYDVKM. V was pared by 10 bases and J by 4 bases, with 13 bases of the junction left unmatched. The CDR3 region is CATVRGREGYNEQFF. The CDR3 region has the DNA TGTGCCACCGTCCGGGGGAGGGAAGGTTACAATGAGCAGTTCTTC.

The chain is built from TRBV7-7 and TRBJ2-2; 8 bases agree with TRBD2. CDR3 length equals 14 residues. Germline V lookup: CDR1 SSHAT, CDR2 FNYEAQ (reference sequence). Trimming cost V 4 bases and J 7 bases; bases outside gene matches: 5. The CDR3 region is CASSSREGGGELFF. The DNA for the CDR3 is TGTGCCAGCAGCTCTCGGGAGGGCGGCGGGGAGCTGTTTTTT.

This sequence joins TRBV10-3 and TRBJ1-1; 8 bases align to TRBD1. Germline values: CDR1 ENHRY, CDR2 SYGVKD. V gave up 5 bases and J gave up 2 bases; unmatched junction bases: 10. The CDR3 sequence is 16 residues long. CDR3 DNA sequence: TGTGCCATCAGTAAAGGGACAGGCGGCATCAACACTGAAGCTTTCTTT. Protein product: CAISKGTGGINTEAFF.

V usage is TRBV29-1 and J usage is TRBJ1-2; TRBD1 agrees at 8 bases. In germline, CDR1 is SQVTM, CDR2 ANQGSEA. The CDR3 extends over 15 amino acids. V lost 3 bases, J lost 8 bases, and 14 bases stayed unmatched. The CDR3 reads CSVETRLDREFGYTF. The CDR3 DNA reads TGCAGCGTTGAGACGAGGCTGGACAGGGAATTCGGCTACACCTTC.

CDR3 protein: CASSFGQDGEKLFF. The CDR3 DNA follows: TGTGCCAGCAGCTTCGGACAGGATGGTGAAAAACTGTTTTTT. The gene calls are TRBV11-2 and TRBJ1-4; TRBD1 agrees at 7 bases. The germline V gene has CDR1 SGHAT and CDR2 FQNNGV. CDR3 length: 14 amino acids. The V and J ends lost 3 bases and 7 bases, in that order; junction bases with no gene match: 5.

The gene calls are TRBV5-1 and TRBJ2-1, with a tentative D call TRBD2 (6 bases). The V end lost 3 bases, the J end lost 3 bases, and 10 bases lay between the germline ends. From germline, CDR1 is SGHRS and CDR2 YFSETQ. There are 14 residues in the CDR3. The CDR3 loop is CASSSGTHYNEQFF. Written as DNA, the CDR3 is TGCGCCAGCAGCTCCGGGACTCACTACAATGAGCAGTTCTTC.

The chain is built from TRBV29-1 and TRBJ2-1; 7 bases align to TRBD2. The CDR3 covers 15 residues. V was clipped by 7 bases and J by 5 bases; unmatched bases: 14. Germline lookup yields CDR1 SQVTM and CDR2 ANQGSEA. The CDR3 coding sequence is TGCAGCGCTGCCCGTGGGAGACGGGGGGACAATGAGCAGTTCTTC. It yields the protein CSAARGRRGDNEQFF.

This chain uses TRBV5-6 with TRBJ2-3, with D tentatively TRBD2 (6 bases). The germline V gene encodes CDR1 SGHDT and CDR2 YYEEEE. V was pared by 3 bases and J by 1 base, with 15 bases between. The CDR3 is 16 amino acids. The CDR3, as DNA: TGTGCCAGCAGCTCAGGAGGGGTTTTTGGCACAGATACGCAGTATTTT. Translated: CASSSGGVFGTDTQYF.

The chain carries TRBV5-6 and TRBJ1-5, with D perhaps matching TRBD1 (6 bases). V gave up 4 bases and J gave up 6 bases, with 11 bases separating them. This CDR3 has 13 amino acids. Germline values: CDR1 SGHDT, CDR2 YYEEEE. The CDR3 bases are TGTGCCAGCAGCACGACAGGAACTCAGCCCCAGCATTTT. Its translation: CASSTTGTQPQHF.

The chain has TRBV1 and TRBJ2-1; the table's D call, TRBD2, was not checked against the DNA. TRBV1 is shown as a pseudogene. The CDR3 has 18 residues. This CDR3 is CTSSQVLSGGDTYNEQFF. The CDR3 DNA sequence: TGCACCAGCAGCCAAGTCCTTAGCGGGGGCGACACCTACAATGAGCAGTTCTTC.

This clone was counted a few times. This chain links TRBV3-1 (or the pseudogene TRBV3-2) with TRBJ2-2; 8 nucleotides agree with TRBD1. CDR3 length: 15 residues. The V gene end was trimmed by 5 bases and the J gene end by 5 bases; junction bases not matched to a gene: 7. CDR1 and CDR2 (germline): LGHDT, YNNKEL (reference sequence). CDR3 DNA: TGTGCCAGCAGCGGAGACAGGGGCAGGACCGGGGAGCTGTTTTTT. Translated, it gives CASSGDRGRTGELFF.

This chain connects TRBV7-9 to TRBJ2-1; D perhaps matches TRBD2 (6 bases). There are 14 residues in the CDR3. Germline CDR1 SEHNR, CDR2 FQNEAQ (reference sequence). V dropped 5 bases and J dropped 9 bases, with 17 bases sitting between them. CDR3 sequence reads: CASSPSMGGGEQFF. DNA for the CDR3: TGTGCCAGCAGCCCTTCCATGGGAGGAGGTGAGCAGTTCTTC.

This clone was detected only once. V is TRBV5-4 and J is TRBJ1-2; TRBD1 agrees at 10 bases. Germline CDR1 and CDR2: SGHNT and YYREEE (reference sequence). This CDR3 comprises 13 residues. The ends lost 8 bases at V and 7 bases at J; junction bases unmatched: 8. CDR3 bases: TGTGCCAGTTCCGGGACAGGGGTTGGTGGCTACACCTTC. It yields the protein CASSGTGVGGYTF.

With respect to this clone: The sample holds other DNA sequences that translate to the same CDR3. The V call is TRBV12-3 or TRBV12-4, the J call TRBJ1-5; D not certain. Trimming took 2 bases from V and 0 from J, leaving 2 bases between them. The CDR3 sequence is 13 residues long. CDR3 sequence: CASSLYSNQPQHF. The CDR3 DNA sequence: TGTGCCAGCAGTTTATATAGCAATCAGCCCCAGCATTTT.

The chain has TRBV10-2 and TRBJ2-2, with D maybe TRBD2 (5 bases). CDR1 and CDR2 (germline): WSHSY, SAAADI. Trimming shortened V by 6 bases and J by 4 bases, and 6 bases separated the two germline ends. The CDR3 spans 12 residues. CDR3 loop: CASRGATGELFF. CDR3 coding DNA: TGCGCCAGCAGGGGAGCCACCGGGGAGCTGTTTTTT.

This chain joins TRBV29-1 and TRBJ1-1; TRBD1 matches at 9 bases. The V gene end was trimmed by 6 bases and the J gene end by 11 bases; junction bases not matched to a gene: 7. The CDR3 contains 11 residues. Per germline, CDR1 SQVTM and CDR2 ANQGSEA. CDR3 region: CSVGQGMVAFF. As DNA, the CDR3 is TGCAGCGTGGGACAGGGAATGGTGGCTTTCTTT.

V and J are TRBV5-1 and TRBJ2-1; 9 bases map to TRBD1. Trimming took 4 bases from V and 6 from J; bases not matched to a gene: 2. The CDR3 is 13 amino acids. Germline assignment: CDR1 SGHRS and CDR2 YFSETQ. CDR3 DNA: TGCGCCAGCAGCGTGGGACAGGGCAATGAGCAGTTCTTC. Its protein product is CASSVGQGNEQFF.

J is TRBJ1-2 and V is TRBV11-2; a weak D match, TRBD1 (5 bases). Germline CDR1 SGHAT, CDR2 FQNNGV. The CDR3 is 14 residues long. V was trimmed by 0 bases and J by 2 bases, leaving 7 bases between them. The CDR3 region is CASSLDPGNYGYTF. The CDR3 DNA is TGTGCCAGCAGCTTAGATCCAGGGAACTATGGCTACACCTTC.

This clone was recorded a few times. The chain joins TRBV3-1 (or the pseudogene TRBV3-2) to TRBJ2-3; 7 nucleotides agree with TRBD2. CDR3 length equals 14 residues. Trimming took 1 base from V and 5 from J; bases not matched to a gene: 3. Germline V gene data show CDR1 as LGHDT and CDR2 as YNNKEL (reference sequence). The CDR3 DNA reads TGTGCCAGCAGCCAAGCTGGGGAGGGAGATACGCAGTATTTT. Its translation: CASSQAGEGDTQYF.

J is TRBJ1-1 and V is TRBV30, with 7 bases aligning to TRBD1. The CDR3 contains 14 residues. J gave up 0 bases and V 8 bases, and 9 bases lay outside the gene matches. Looked up from germline, CDR1 is GTSNPN and CDR2 is SVGIG (reference sequence). CDR3: CAGYRGRVNTEAFF. The CDR3 coding sequence is TGTGCCGGGTACAGGGGCCGCGTGAACACTGAAGCTTTCTTT. Complete variable domain (other parts from reference TRBV30 and TRBJ1-1): SQTIHQWPATLVQPVGSPLSLECTVEGTSNPNLYWYRQAAGRGLQLLFYSVGIGQISSEVPQNLSASRPQDRQFILSSKKLLLSDSGFYLCAGYRGRVNTEAFFGQGTRLTVV.